Detailed here is one TCR beta chain. At the DNA level, this CDR3 is encoded by other sequences in the same sample as well. This entry comes from a study of blood T cell repertoires in COVID-19. Whole-study context: From the United States, Italy and Spain came samples of acute and convalescent COVID-19. From T cells, B-cell-depleted T cells, or PBMCs came the material, which was cDNA or gDNA.

CDR3 length: 14 residues. Germline CDR1 reads DFQATT; CDR2 reads SNEGSKA (reference sequence). V lost 3 bases, J lost 1 base, and 10 bases lay in between. Some clones are missing from TCRdb's copy, which holds only in-frame ones; the method was immunoSEQ multiplex PCR. The repertoire holds about 150,000 clones, about four fifths seen once, with around 3.4% in the top ten. The sample consisted of peripheral blood. The chain is built from TRBV20-1 and TRBJ1-5; D gene uncertain. This TCR came from a woman aged 80 or over with acute or convalescent COVID-19. CDR3 bases: TGCAGTGCTAGTGAGGGAGGCAGCAATCAGCCCCAGCATTTT. Protein product: CSASEGGSNQPQHF.